This T cell receptor (beta chain) is from a study of human T cells and chemical hapten exposure (dated by TCRdb to the early 2020s). For context, the study as a whole: For sensitization, 2% DPC in acetone was applied to a roughly 2 cm by roughly 2 cm area of upper inner arm skin. Throughout the study period of roughly 24 weeks, patients also received therapeutic DPC doses to the scalp every week. Patch testing was done on the upper back using Finn chambers containing 0.01% DPC, and results were scored after 6 days according to International Contact Dermatitis Research Group standards. Alopecia areata with under or over 50% scalp involvement, alopecia totalis and alopecia universalis were represented in the patient cohort, which was mostly female. Libraries were combined into a pool for sequencing, and differences in TCR yield between samples came mainly from small differences in library volumes within the pool. In alopecia patients, the study followed how the peripheral blood TCR repertoire changed in vivo over primary and secondary sensitization to diphenylcyclopropenone (DPC), a hapten. Blood was sampled from patients pre-sensitization (week 0) and at 2, 6 and about 24 weeks after DPC sensitization. For TCR sequencing, blood came from about 29 alopecia patients at anywhere from one to four time points (pre-sensitization, 2, 6 and 24 weeks). What the study reported, not specific to this receptor: Because every patient had alopecia, a presumed autoimmune disease, the patients' immune response might differ from that of healthy individuals. Patch test score correlated positively with the number of PT1 expanded TCRs, reaching significance at thresholds 8, 16 and 32 but not at 4. Repeated subsampling changed both the strength of the expansion versus patch-test correlation and the threshold at which the correlation became significant. Significantly more large CDR3 similarity clusters were formed by expanded TCRs than by pre-sensitization or healthy control sets, consistent with antigen-driven responses. DPC sensitization did not change how many TCRs were above 1 in 1000 frequency, and no evidence was found of alterations in global repertoire structure.

The label giving this sample's time point can be read as: patch test 1, 2 weeks after DPC sensitization. Reading the label with the study, this specimen's treatment or condition is: therapeutic diphenylcyclopropenone sensitization with weekly scalp DPC. At every patch-test visit, the blood draw took place before the patch test was put on. Patients were eligible if aged 18 to 70, diagnosed with alopecia and judged suitable for DPC therapy, and pregnant patients were excluded. Unfractionated whole blood was collected in Tempus Blood RNA tubes, and total RNA was extracted from that blood. The library relied on RACE. Sequencing took place on a NextSeq 500. Library preparation attached unique molecular identifiers to individual cDNA molecules for quantitative, reproducible TCR counting. For every blood RNA sample, sequencing covered both the TCR alpha and TCR beta chains. On the study's bioinformatics: The median number of TCRs per sample was around 100,000, ranging from roughly 23,224 to 700,000. V, J and CDR3 annotation of the TCR reads was carried out using the Decombinator software suite. Every sample was subsampled to the same number of TCRs (28,000) for the PS versus PT1 abundance plots. TCRs were defined as expanded if absent before sensitization and observed at least eight times at the 2-week time point. TCRdb cleaned the public reads at Q25 with fastp, built clones with MiXCR and kept in-frame beta chains. Identical CDR3 proteins give one entry, which carries the most common genes and DNA. TCRdb's processing, not the study's, gives the V and J calls here. The sample table shows fewer than 500,000 distinct CDR3 sequences, and 4% to 5.5% are seen once. Approximately 2.3% of the sample belongs to the ten largest clones.

For CDR1 and CDR2, the germline V gene lists SGHDT and YYEEEE. V was cut back by 5 bases and J by 1 base, leaving a gap of 9 bases between them. Measured from the cysteine to the phenylalanine, the CDR3 is 13 residues long. The CDR3 DNA has 39 bases and is translated from base 1. This clonotype was observed a few times. Its antigen is unknown. No per-base quality is available; no much larger clone lies one base away. The sequence is built from TRBV5-6 and TRBJ1-1, with no D gene named confidently. The TCR sequence derives from a woman aged 50 to 65 with alopecia areata. Some clones in this sample may be carry-over from other donors' samples. The source was whole blood, collected in connection with sensitization to the hapten diphenylcyclopropenone (DPC). The nucleotide sequence reads TGTGCCAGCAGTAAAAATCGGAACACTGAAGCTTTCTTT. This gives the protein CASSKNRNTEAFF.